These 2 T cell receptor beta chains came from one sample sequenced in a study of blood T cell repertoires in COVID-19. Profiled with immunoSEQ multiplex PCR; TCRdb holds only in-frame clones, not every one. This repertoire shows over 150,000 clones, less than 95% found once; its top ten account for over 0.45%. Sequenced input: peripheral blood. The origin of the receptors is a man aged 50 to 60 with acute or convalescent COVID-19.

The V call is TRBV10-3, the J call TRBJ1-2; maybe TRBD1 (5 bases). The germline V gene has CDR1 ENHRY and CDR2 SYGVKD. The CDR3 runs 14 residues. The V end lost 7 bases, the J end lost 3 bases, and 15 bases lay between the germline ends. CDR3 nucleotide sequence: TGTGCCATCAAACAGGCTCAGCTGGACTATGGCTACACCTTC. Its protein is CAIKQAQLDYGYTF.

The CDR3 nucleotides are TGTGCCAGCAGTTACCTTGACAGGGGCAGGACTGAAGCTTTCTTT. Its protein is CASSYLDRGRTEAFF. The rearrangement joins TRBV6-6 to TRBJ1-1, with 8 bases identical to TRBD1. Germline V gene sequence: CDR1 MNHNY, CDR2 SVGAGI (reference sequence). V lost 2 bases to trimming and J lost 5 bases; unmatched junction nucleotides: 7. This CDR3 is 15 amino acids long.